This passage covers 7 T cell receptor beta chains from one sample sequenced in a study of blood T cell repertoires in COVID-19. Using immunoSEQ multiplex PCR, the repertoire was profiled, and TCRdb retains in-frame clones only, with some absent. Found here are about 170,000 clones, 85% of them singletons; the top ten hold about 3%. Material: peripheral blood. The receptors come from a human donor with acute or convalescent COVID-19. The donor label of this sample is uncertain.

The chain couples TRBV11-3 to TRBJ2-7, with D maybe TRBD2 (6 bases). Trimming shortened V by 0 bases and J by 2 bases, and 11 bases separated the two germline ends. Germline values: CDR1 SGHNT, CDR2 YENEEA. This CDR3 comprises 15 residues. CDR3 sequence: CASSLEGGFPYEQYF. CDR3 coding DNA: TGTGCCAGCAGCTTAGAAGGAGGGTTTCCCTACGAGCAGTACTTC.

The CDR3 DNA reads as TGTGCCAGCTCACGTTATCGAGGACAGGGTAATAATTCACCCCTCCACTTT. Translated, it gives CASSRYRGQGNNSPLHF. V gene TRBV18 combines with J gene TRBJ1-6; 8 bases map to TRBD1. The V and J ends lost 4 bases and 5 bases, in that order; junction bases with no gene match: 10. CDR1 is KGHSH, CDR2 LQKENI, per germline. The CDR3 consists of 17 residues.

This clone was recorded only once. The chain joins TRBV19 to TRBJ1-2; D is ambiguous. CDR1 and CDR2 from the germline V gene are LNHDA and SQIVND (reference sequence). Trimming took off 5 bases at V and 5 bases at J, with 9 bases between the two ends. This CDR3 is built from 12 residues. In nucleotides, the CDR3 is TGTGCCAGTAGTCTCCGGGTTTATGGCTACACCTTC. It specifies CASSLRVYGYTF.

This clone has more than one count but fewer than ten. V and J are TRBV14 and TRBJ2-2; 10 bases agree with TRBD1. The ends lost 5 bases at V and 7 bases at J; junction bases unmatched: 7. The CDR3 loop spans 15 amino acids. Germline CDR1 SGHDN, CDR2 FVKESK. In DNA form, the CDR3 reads TGTGCCAGCAGCTCCTGGACAGGGGGTAGCGGGGAGCTGTTTTTT. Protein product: CASSSWTGGSGELFF.

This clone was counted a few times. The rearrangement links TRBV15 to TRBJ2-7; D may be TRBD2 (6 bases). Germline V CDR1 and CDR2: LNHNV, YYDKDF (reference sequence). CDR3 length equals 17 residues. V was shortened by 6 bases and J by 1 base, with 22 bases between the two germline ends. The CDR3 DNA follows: TGTGCCACCAGAGCCGGAGGCTTGGGGACTTCTTCCTACGAGCAGTACTTC. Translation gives CATRAGGLGTSSYEQYF.

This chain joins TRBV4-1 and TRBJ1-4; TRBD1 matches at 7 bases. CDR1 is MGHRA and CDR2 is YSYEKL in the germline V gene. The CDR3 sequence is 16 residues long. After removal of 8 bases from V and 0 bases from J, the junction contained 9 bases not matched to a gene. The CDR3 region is CASRTFTGATNEKLFF. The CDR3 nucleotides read TGCGCCAGCCGGACTTTTACAGGGGCAACTAATGAAAAACTGTTTTTT.

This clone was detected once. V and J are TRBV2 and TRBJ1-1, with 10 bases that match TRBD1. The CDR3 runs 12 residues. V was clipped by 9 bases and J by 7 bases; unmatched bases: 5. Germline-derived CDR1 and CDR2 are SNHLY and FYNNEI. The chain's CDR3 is CASSGQGFEAFF. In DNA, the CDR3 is TGTGCCAGTTCGGGACAGGGGTTTGAAGCTTTCTTT.